Shown below are 14 T cell receptor beta chains from a single sample sequenced in a study of regulatory T cells in long-lasting Graves disease. Assembly of TCR beta libraries relied on iRepertoire HTBI primers together with Arm-PCR of CDR3 regions. TCRdb re-called the multiplex PCR reads with MiXCR, one entry per CDR3 protein. The repertoire includes roughly 450,000 distinct CDR3 sequences, 20% to 30% of them detected once, and about a quarter sits in the top ten. The time point: persistent/refractory GD, antithyroid drugs over 5 years with positive TRAb. Preparation of the TCR library used RNA extracted from PBMCs. The starting material was peripheral blood mononuclear cells (PBMCs), obtained when the disease was refractory, from a patient treated with antithyroid drugs. These receptor sequences come from a female donor with Graves disease.

The chain uses TRBV20-1 and TRBJ2-2; D is unresolved. Germline-derived CDR1 and CDR2 are DFQATT and SNEGSKA (reference sequence). V gave up 3 bases and J gave up 5 bases, with 7 bases separating them. CDR3 size: 12 residues. The CDR3 spells CSARGYTGELFF. DNA of the CDR3: TGCAGTGCTAGGGGTTATACCGGGGAGCTGTTTTTT.

This chain joins TRBV5-1 and TRBJ1-1, with D hard to call. The V gene's germline CDR1 is SGHRS and CDR2 YFSETQ. The ends were cut back, 0 bases at V and 5 bases at J, with 8 bases in the middle. CDR3 length equals 13 residues. The CDR3 DNA is TGCGCCAGCAGCTTGGCGCGGGAAACTGAAGCTTTCTTT. This gives the protein CASSLARETEAFF.

This clonotype has just one count. The chain employs TRBV5-1 and TRBJ2-7; no definite D call. CDR3 size: 13 residues. CDR1 and CDR2 (germline): SGHRS, YFSETQ. Trimming left V 4 bases short and J 4 bases short, with 12 bases between. CDR3 residues: CASSQADGYEQYF. The CDR3 nucleotides are TGCGCCAGCAGCCAGGCGGACGGTTACGAGCAGTACTTC.

This clonotype was observed many times. V is TRBV7-9 and J is TRBJ2-2; a possible D gene is TRBD2 (6 bases). The CDR3 is made up of 14 amino acids. V was shortened by 4 bases and J by 7 bases, with 13 bases between the two germline ends. The germline V gene encodes CDR1 SEHNR and CDR2 FQNEAQ (reference sequence). The CDR3 is CASSSGVGIGELFF. The CDR3 coding sequence is TGTGCCAGCAGCTCGGGAGTCGGTATCGGGGAGCTGTTTTTT.

This rearrangement joins TRBV12-3 or TRBV12-4 to TRBJ2-2; the match to TRBD1 covers 8 bases. This CDR3 region has 15 residues. The junction had 3 bases not matched to a gene; V was cut back by 6 bases and J by 0 bases. DNA for the CDR3: TGTGCCAGCAGGTGGGGACAGGCGAACACCGGGGAGCTGTTTTTT. Translation: CASRWGQANTGELFF.

This clonotype was detected many times. The rearrangement uses TRBV2 and TRBJ1-2; tentative D call: TRBD1 (5 bases). Trimming shortened V by 7 bases and J by 4 bases, and 7 bases separated the two germline ends. Germline values: CDR1 SNHLY, CDR2 FYNNEI. The CDR3 consists of 11 residues. The CDR3 loop reads CASTDSYGYTF. The CDR3 coding sequence is TGTGCCAGCACCGACAGCTATGGCTACACCTTC.

This clonotype was seen a few times. The CDR3 region has the DNA TGCAGTGCTAGGCTAGCGGGAGACCCAACCGGCGAGCAGTACTTC. It yields the protein CSARLAGDPTGEQYF. This chain links TRBV20-1 with TRBJ2-7; 10 nucleotides align to TRBD2. The ends lost 3 bases at V and 6 bases at J; junction bases unmatched: 11. The CDR3 contains 15 residues. From germline, CDR1 is DFQATT and CDR2 SNEGSKA (reference sequence).

This clonotype was detected only a few times. The V call is TRBV19, the J call TRBJ2-4; TRBD1 agrees at 7 bases. Germline V gene sequence: CDR1 LNHDA, CDR2 SQIVND (reference sequence). This CDR3 has 17 amino acids. V trimming: 4 bases; J trimming: 1 base; junction bases outside the gene matches: 10. Here the CDR3 reads CASSTQTGDMAKNIQYF. The DNA for the CDR3 is TGTGCCAGTAGTACCCAAACAGGGGATATGGCCAAAAACATTCAGTACTTC.

The chain recombines TRBV19 with TRBJ2-7; the D gene is possibly TRBD1 (6 bases). Between the trimmed V and J ends, which lost 1 base and 3 bases, there was a span of 10 bases. The CDR3 sequence is 14 residues long. CDR1 and CDR2 (germline): LNHDA, SQIVND (reference sequence). The DNA of the CDR3 is TGTGCCAGTAGTATAGGGGACACGGGCTACGAGCAGTACTTC. Translated, it gives CASSIGDTGYEQYF.

The chain combines TRBV2 with TRBJ1-5, with D unresolved. The CDR3 covers 14 residues. The germline V gene encodes CDR1 SNHLY and CDR2 FYNNEI. Trimming removed 9 bases from V and 2 bases from J, with 14 bases in between. The CDR3 nucleotides read TGTGCCAGTACCTCGCAGGTCGGCAATCAGCCCCAGCATTTT. Protein sequence: CASTSQVGNQPQHF. Based on the CDR3 plus reference TRBV2 and TRBJ1-5, the full variable domain is EPEVTQTPSHQVTQMGQEVILRCVPISNHLYFYWYRQILGQKVEFLVSFYNNEISEKSEIFDDQFSVERPDGSNFTLKIRSTKLEDSAMYFCASTSQVGNQPQHFGDGTRLSIL.

This clonotype has more than one count but fewer than ten. This rearrangement joins TRBV7-9 to TRBJ2-4; 9 bases are shared with TRBD2. The trim removed 0 bases at V and 11 bases at J, leaving 2 bases unmatched. Germline V CDR1 and CDR2: SEHNR, FQNEAQ (reference sequence). The CDR3 contains 13 residues. The CDR3 spells CASSLAIAGVQYF. CDR3 nucleotides: TGTGCCAGCAGCTTAGCGATAGCGGGAGTTCAGTACTTC.

This clonotype was detected a few times. This could be a read error, since a much larger clone is one nucleotide away. The conserved phenylalanine or tryptophan normally closing the CDR3 is absent here, so this likely arose from a read error. V is TRBV2 and J is TRBJ2-5; possible D gene TRBD1, 6 bases. Trimming took 3 bases from V and 7 from J, leaving 12 bases between them. CDR3 length: 13 residues. Germline V gene sequence: CDR1 SNHLY, CDR2 FYNNEI. CDR3 in DNA: TGTGCCAGCAGTGAGGTTGAAGGGGGGACCCAGTACCTC. This gives the protein CASSEVEGGTQYL.

This clonotype was counted between two and nine times. The chain employs TRBV2 and TRBJ2-3; 7 bases agree with TRBD2. CDR1 is SNHLY, CDR2 FYNNEI, per germline. The CDR3 contains 15 residues. V gave up 7 bases and J gave up 0 bases; unmatched junction bases: 7. CDR3 loop: CASISTRGSTDTQYF. As DNA, the CDR3 is TGTGCCAGCATCTCGACGCGGGGGAGCACAGATACGCAGTATTTT. Supplemented by reference TRBV2 and TRBJ2-3, the full variable domain reads EPEVTQTPSHQVTQMGQEVILRCVPISNHLYFYWYRQILGQKVEFLVSFYNNEISEKSEIFDDQFSVERPDGSNFTLKIRSTKLEDSAMYFCASISTRGSTDTQYFGPGTRLTVL.

The chain combines TRBV11-2 with TRBJ1-1; unclear D gene. Germline CDR1 is SGHAT and CDR2 is FQNNGV. This CDR3 spans 15 amino acids. V lost 6 bases and J lost 1, with 15 bases in between. This CDR3 reads CASRPWTGENTEAFF. CDR3 nucleotide sequence: TGTGCCAGCAGGCCATGGACTGGCGAGAACACTGAAGCTTTCTTT.